These 25 T cell receptor beta chains share one sample of origin, sequenced in a study of cytomegalovirus exposure and HLA in healthy donors. PCR used 60 Vbeta primers and 13 Jbeta primers. Profiled with immunoSEQ multiplex PCR; TCRdb holds only in-frame clones, not every one. The table has 130,000 to 150,000 clones, roughly 80% seen once; the top ten hold 2.5% to 3.5%. Sequenced input: PBMCs. The receptors come from a man aged 35-49 years in good health and CMV-seropositive.

This chain connects TRBV4-3 to TRBJ2-3; weak D call: TRBD1 (5 bases). CDR1 is LGHNA, CDR2 YSLEER, per germline. V was clipped by 0 bases and J by 3 bases, with 16 bases between them. This CDR3 contains 17 residues. CDR3 loop: CASSQDVPGSGTDTQYF. DNA for the CDR3: TGCGCCAGCAGCCAAGATGTCCCAGGGTCCGGGACAGATACGCAGTATTTT.

This chain connects TRBV6-6 to TRBJ1-3, with D perhaps matching TRBD1 (6 bases). This CDR3 has 12 residues. CDR1 and CDR2 (germline): MNHNY, SVGAGI (reference sequence). V dropped 6 bases and J dropped 6 bases, with 9 bases sitting between them. The CDR3 DNA reads TGTGCCAGCAGAACAGGGACAAACACCATATATTTT. The encoded protein is CASRTGTNTIYF.

This clone occurred a few times. This sequence joins TRBV6-6 and TRBJ2-1; 8 bases map to TRBD1. The CDR3 length is 14 residues. The germline gives CDR1 MNHNY, CDR2 SVGAGI (reference sequence). V gave up 5 bases and J gave up 3 bases; unmatched junction bases: 3. CDR3 in amino acids: CASSQGAGYNEQFF. The CDR3 bases are TGTGCCAGCAGTCAGGGGGCGGGCTACAATGAGCAGTTCTTC.

The chain couples TRBV4-3 to TRBJ1-1; TRBD1 matches at 8 bases. This CDR3 spans 15 amino acids. The V gene end was trimmed by 1 base and the J gene end by 4 bases; junction bases not matched to a gene: 5. Germline V gene lookup returns CDR1 LGHNA and CDR2 YSLEER. CDR3 coding DNA: TGCGCCAGCAGCCAAGGACCTGACAGGGGCACTGAAGCTTTCTTT. Translating it yields CASSQGPDRGTEAFF.

The chain carries TRBV6-1 and TRBJ2-5; 7 bases are a match to TRBD1. The tail of the sequence fits TRBJ2-7 better, so the J call may be wrong. CDR1 and CDR2 (germline): MNHNS, SASEGT. This CDR3 spans 13 amino acids. The CDR3 bases are TGTGCCAGCAGGTCGACAGGGATCCACGAGCAGTACTTC. This gives the protein CASRSTGIHEQYF.

This clone has only a few counts. The chain joins TRBV6-6 to TRBJ2-1; TRBD2 agrees at 7 bases. This CDR3 is built from 16 residues. V trimming: 0 bases; J trimming: 0 bases; junction bases outside the gene matches: 2. Germline lookup yields CDR1 MNHNY and CDR2 SVGAGI (reference sequence). CDR3 bases: TGTGCCAGCAGTTACTCCCCTAGCGGCTCCTACAATGAGCAGTTCTTC. Its translation is CASSYSPSGSYNEQFF.

This clone showed up just a few times. The V call is TRBV9, the J call TRBJ1-4; weak D call: TRBD1 (5 bases). The CDR3 runs to 15 residues. V was shortened by 0 bases and J by 7 bases, with 13 bases between the two germline ends. Germline V gene sequence: CDR1 SGDLS, CDR2 YYNGEE. The CDR3 loop reads CASSVAGDASEKLFF. The CDR3 DNA is TGTGCCAGCAGCGTAGCGGGGGACGCGAGTGAAAAACTGTTTTTT.

The CDR3 reads CASSRPYPFGAEQYF. The CDR3 DNA is TGTGCCAGCAGCCGCCCCTACCCATTTGGGGCCGAGCAGTACTTC. The gene calls are TRBV7-9 and TRBJ2-7; D might be TRBD1 (5 bases). Germline CDR1 is SEHNR and CDR2 is FQNEAQ (reference sequence). The CDR3 loop spans 15 amino acids. Trimming removed 5 bases at V and 6 bases at J, with 20 bases between.

This clone turned up a few times. This chain uses TRBV11-2 with TRBJ2-7, with 12 positions matching TRBD1. Germline loops: CDR1 SGHAT, CDR2 FQNNGV. Germline trimming cut 5 bases from V and 4 bases from J; bases unmatched to any gene: 6. The CDR3 extends over 15 amino acids. This chain's CDR3 is CASSIGTGGRYEQYF. The CDR3 DNA follows: TGTGCCAGCAGCATAGGGACAGGGGGCCGATACGAGCAGTACTTC.

The V call is TRBV7-6, the J call TRBJ2-5; TRBD2 matches at 9 bases. The CDR3 has 16 amino acids. The V gene end was trimmed by 0 bases and the J gene end by 3 bases; junction bases not matched to a gene: 5. The V gene's germline CDR1 is SGHVS and CDR2 FNYEAQ. The CDR3 nucleotides read TGTGCCAGCAGCTTAGCCGGACTAGCGCTAAAAGAGACCCAGTACTTC. Translated, it gives CASSLAGLALKETQYF.

The J gene is TRBJ2-3, the V gene TRBV28; 8 positions agree with TRBD2. Germline V gives CDR1 MDHEN, CDR2 SYDVKM. CDR3 length: 15 amino acids. Trimming removed 4 bases from V and 1 base from J; junction bases left unmatched: 4. The CDR3 loop is CASSSKAGGTDTQYF. For the CDR3, the DNA is TGTGCCAGCAGTTCAAAAGCGGGAGGCACAGATACGCAGTATTTT.

This clone was seen a single time. The CDR3 region has the DNA TGTGCCAGCAGTTTAACAGCGAACACTGAAGCTTTCTTT. This codes for CASSLTANTEAFF. V usage is TRBV6-6 and J usage is TRBJ1-1, with D unresolved. The CDR3 contains 13 residues. V lost 4 bases and J lost 1, with 7 bases in between. The germline CDR1 and CDR2 sequences are MNHNY and SVGAGI (reference sequence).

V and J are TRBV5-1 and TRBJ1-6; D is ambiguous. The ends were cut back, 4 bases at V and 14 bases at J, with 25 bases in the middle. Germline CDR1 is SGHRS and CDR2 is YFSETQ. The CDR3 spans 16 residues. CDR3 loop: CASSPSLVGYVGALHF. CDR3 in DNA: TGCGCCAGCAGCCCCAGTCTTGTAGGATATGTTGGAGCCCTCCACTTT. Based on the CDR3 plus reference TRBV5-1 and TRBJ1-6, the full variable domain is KAGVTQTPRYLIKTRGQQVTLSCSPISGHRSVSWYQQTPGQGLQFLFEYFSETQRNKGNFPGRFSGRQFSNSRSEMNVSTLELGDSALYLCASSPSLVGYVGALHFGNGTRLTVT.

The chain uses TRBV18 and TRBJ2-3, with D tentatively TRBD1 (5 bases). CDR1 is KGHSH, CDR2 LQKENI, per germline. The CDR3 sequence is 16 residues long. Trimming removed 3 bases at V and 1 base at J, with 14 bases between. CDR3 in amino acids: CASSPTRLRGTDTQYF. CDR3 coding DNA: TGTGCCAGCTCACCTACACGTCTCAGGGGCACAGATACGCAGTATTTT.

The genes are TRBV28 and TRBJ2-2; the D is unclear. This CDR3 spans 12 amino acids. CDR1 is MDHEN and CDR2 is SYDVKM in the germline V gene. V was clipped by 4 bases and J by 7 bases, with 7 bases between them. The CDR3, as DNA: TGTGCCAGCAGTTCAACGGTCGGGGAGCTGTTTTTT. Translation: CASSSTVGELFF. Filled out from reference TRBV28 and TRBJ2-2, the complete variable domain reads DVKVTQSSRYLVKRTGEKVFLECVQDMDHENMFWYRQDPGLGLRLIYFSYDVKMKEKGDIPEGYSVSREKKERFSLILESASTNQTSMYLCASSSTVGELFFGEGSRLTVL.

The chain joins TRBV27 to TRBJ1-1; a weak D match, TRBD1 (5 bases). V lost 5 bases and J lost 1, with 17 bases in between. Germline assignment: CDR1 MNHEY and CDR2 SMNVEV (reference sequence). The CDR3 spans 16 residues. CDR3 DNA sequence: TGTGCCAGCAGTCACACATTCTTCCAGGGGAACACTGAAGCTTTCTTT. Translation gives CASSHTFFQGNTEAFF.

V and J are TRBV11-2 and TRBJ2-1; 12 bases map to TRBD2. The CDR3 contains 17 residues. Germline V lookup: CDR1 SGHAT, CDR2 FQNNGV. V shed 7 bases and J 6 bases; nucleotides not matched to a gene: 13. The CDR3 coding sequence is TGTGCCAGCACCGTGACTAGCGGGAGAGCGGGGCCCAATGAGCAGTTCTTC. Encoded protein: CASTVTSGRAGPNEQFF.

The rearrangement joins TRBV6-4 to TRBJ2-3; tentatively, D is TRBD1 (6 bases). This CDR3 spans 15 amino acids. V lost 4 bases to trimming and J lost 3 bases, with 14 bases between them. Germline assignment: CDR1 MRHNA and CDR2 SNTAGT. CDR3 in amino acids: CASSAQGIGTDTQYF. The CDR3 bases are TGTGCCAGCAGTGCCCAGGGGATTGGGACAGATACGCAGTATTTT.

In this sample, this clone is medium-sized. The rearrangement joins TRBV6-5 to TRBJ2-5; 12 bases align to TRBD2. The V and J ends lost 5 bases and 5 bases, in that order; junction bases with no gene match: 6. The germline V gene encodes CDR1 MNHEY and CDR2 SVGAGI. The CDR3 length is 15 residues. CDR3 bases: TGTGCCAGCAGTCAGACTAGCGGGAGTCGGGAGACCCAGTACTTC. This codes for CASSQTSGSRETQYF.

V gene TRBV4-1 combines with J gene TRBJ1-1; D is undetermined. Germline lookup yields CDR1 MGHRA and CDR2 YSYEKL. This CDR3 comprises 14 residues. V lost 0 bases to trimming and J lost 1 base, with 6 bases between them. The CDR3 DNA is TGCGCCAGCAGCCAAGACCGAGGGAACACTGAAGCTTTCTTT. Its protein is CASSQDRGNTEAFF.

The gene calls are TRBV6-1 and TRBJ2-7; 7 nucleotides align to TRBD2. After removal of 1 base from V and 3 bases from J, the junction contained 9 bases not matched to a gene. This CDR3 is built from 16 residues. Germline CDR1 MNHNS, CDR2 SASEGT. The CDR3 here is CASSEGQLLAHYEQYF. In nucleotides, the CDR3 is TGTGCCAGCAGTGAAGGACAGCTACTAGCGCACTACGAGCAGTACTTC.

The chain links TRBV5-5 to TRBJ2-1; TRBD1 matches 8 bases. V lost 5 bases and J lost 5; bases outside the gene matches: 9. Per the germline V gene, CDR1 is SGHKS and CDR2 is YYEKEE (reference sequence). The CDR3 loop spans 15 amino acids. The CDR3 loop is CASRKPGQVDNEQFF. The CDR3 nucleotides read TGTGCCAGCAGGAAGCCGGGACAGGTAGACAATGAGCAGTTCTTC.

The chain has TRBV11-2 and TRBJ2-7; D is undetermined. V shed 6 bases and J shed 3 bases, with 18 bases lying between them. Germline V gives CDR1 SGHAT, CDR2 FQNNGV. The CDR3 extends over 15 amino acids. This CDR3 reads CASSGGYQSHYEQYF. The CDR3, as DNA: TGTGCCAGCAGTGGCGGTTATCAGTCCCACTACGAGCAGTACTTC.

The rearrangement joins TRBV27 to TRBJ2-5, with no clear D. The V end was cut by 2 bases, the J end by 2 bases, with 9 bases between. This CDR3 spans 14 amino acids. The germline V gene encodes CDR1 MNHEY and CDR2 SMNVEV (reference sequence). Here the CDR3 DNA reads TGTGCCAGCAGTTTAGTGGCAGAACAAGAGACCCAGTACTTC. Translating gives CASSLVAEQETQYF.

J is TRBJ2-1 and V is TRBV9; no clear D gene. Trimming left V 3 bases short and J 10 bases short, with 14 bases between. In germline, CDR1 is SGDLS, CDR2 YYNGEE. The CDR3 runs 13 residues. DNA of the CDR3: TGTGCCAGCAGCGGACCCGGAGACGGCGAGCAGTTCTTC. Translating it yields CASSGPGDGEQFF.